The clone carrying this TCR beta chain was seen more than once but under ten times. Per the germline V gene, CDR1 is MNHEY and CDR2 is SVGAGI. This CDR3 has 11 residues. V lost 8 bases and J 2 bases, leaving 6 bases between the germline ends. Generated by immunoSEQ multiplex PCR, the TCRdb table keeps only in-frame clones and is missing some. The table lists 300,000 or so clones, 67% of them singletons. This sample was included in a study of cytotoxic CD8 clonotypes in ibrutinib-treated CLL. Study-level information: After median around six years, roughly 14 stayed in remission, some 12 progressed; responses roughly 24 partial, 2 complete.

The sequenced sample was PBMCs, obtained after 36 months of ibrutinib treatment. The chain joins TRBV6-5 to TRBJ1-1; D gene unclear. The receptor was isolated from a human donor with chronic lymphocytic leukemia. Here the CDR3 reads CASAANTEAFF. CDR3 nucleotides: TGTGCCAGCGCAGCTAACACTGAAGCTTTCTTT.